This TCR beta chain is drawn from a study of shared clonotypes between healthy human individuals. About the research overall: Every donor yielded three CD4 naive, three CD4 memory, two CD8 naive and one CD8 memory plate.

V dropped 3 bases and J dropped 13; count of bases not matched to a gene: 4. In germline, CDR1 is LGHNA, CDR2 YSLEER. This CDR3 region has 13 residues. The assay was immunoSEQ multiplex PCR, and TCRdb's table has in-frame clones only and misses some. The table shows some 2 million clones, with around 96% occurring only once. The naive CD8 fraction comprised CD45RO-negative cells positively selected for CCR7 and excluded terminally differentiated effector memory CD45RA+ cells. The source of this sequence is a young man in good health. The chain joins TRBV4-3 to TRBJ1-6, with 9 bases matching TRBD1. The sequenced sample consisted of naive CD8+ T cells sorted from blood. The CDR3 here is CASSQGTGWPLHF. The CDR3 nucleotides read TGCGCCAGCAGCCAGGGGACAGGGTGGCCCCTCCACTTT.